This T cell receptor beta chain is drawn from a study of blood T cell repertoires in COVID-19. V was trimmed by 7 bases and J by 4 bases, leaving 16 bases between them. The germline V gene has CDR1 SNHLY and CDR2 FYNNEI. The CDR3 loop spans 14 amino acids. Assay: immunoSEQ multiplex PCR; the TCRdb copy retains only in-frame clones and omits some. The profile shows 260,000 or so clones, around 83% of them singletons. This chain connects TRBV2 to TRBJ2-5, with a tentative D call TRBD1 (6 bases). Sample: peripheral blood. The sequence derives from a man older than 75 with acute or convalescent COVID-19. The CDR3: CASIPGTSRETQYF. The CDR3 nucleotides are TGTGCCAGCATCCCCGGGACATCCAGAGAGACCCAGTACTTC.